At least ten counts were recorded for the clone carrying this T cell receptor beta chain. Its antigen is currently unknown. Read sequence stops 3 residues before the CDR3 end, and the germline J gene provides the missing end. This entry belongs to a study of T cell clonality in common variable immunodeficiency. Notes on the study in general: Fewer deletions and N-nucleotide insertions were reportedly seen in common variable immunodeficiency TCR beta sequences.

Assay: immunoSEQ multiplex PCR; the TCRdb copy retains only in-frame clones and omits some. Captured here are more than 35,000 clones, none seen once; the top ten comprise about 0.86%. Losses at the gene ends were 2 bases for V and 1 base for J; bases not matched to a gene: 5. The CDR3 is 16 residues long. Per the germline V gene, CDR1 is SNHLY and CDR2 is FYNNEI. Most patients and controls had Caucasian heritage. Donors gave roughly 5 to 8 ml heparinized peripheral whole blood. This receptor was taken from a person between 18 and 70 years old in good health. The chain joins TRBV2 to TRBJ2-3; TRBD2 aligns across 8 bases. The sample taken for sequencing was peripheral blood mononuclear cells. The chain's CDR3 is CASSERAGGRTDTQYF. The CDR3 bases that were read are TGTGCCAGCAGTGAAAGGGCGGGGGGCCGCACAGATACG. The variable domain in full, completed from reference TRBV2 and TRBJ2-3, reads EPEVTQTPSHQVTQMGQEVILRCVPISNHLYFYWYRQILGQKVEFLVSFYNNEISEKSEIFDDQFSVERPDGSNFTLKIRSTKLEDSAMYFCASSERAGGRTDTQYFGPGTRLTVL.